The 9 T cell receptor beta chains in this list originate from one sample, sequenced in a study of blood T cell repertoires in COVID-19. Here immunoSEQ multiplex PCR was the method, and the copy in TCRdb shows in-frame clones only, minus some. The sample has around 250,000 clones; about four fifths are singletons. The sequenced sample consisted of peripheral blood. These TCRs come from a woman younger than 30 with acute or convalescent COVID-19.

The gene calls are TRBV19 and TRBJ2-7; TRBD2 aligns across 9 bases. This CDR3 region has 15 residues. Looked up from germline, CDR1 is LNHDA and CDR2 is SQIVND (reference sequence). V lost 1 base and J lost 2; bases outside the gene matches: 3. CDR3 sequence: CASSIAAGGPYEQYF. The CDR3 DNA follows: TGTGCCAGTAGTATAGCGGCGGGAGGGCCCTACGAGCAGTACTTC.

The chain joins TRBV19 to TRBJ2-7; 12 bases align to TRBD2. The germline V gene has CDR1 LNHDA and CDR2 SQIVND (reference sequence). The CDR3 is 15 residues long. Unmatched junction bases numbered 11, after V lost 7 bases and J lost 7 bases. CDR3 nucleotides: TGTGCCAGTACCAAGGGACTAGCGGGCCCTGGGGAGCAGTACTTC. This codes for CASTKGLAGPGEQYF.

The chain combines TRBV6-2 or TRBV6-3 with TRBJ1-1; D might be TRBD1 (6 bases). The CDR3 has 11 residues. Germline CDR1 and CDR2: MNHEY and SVGEGT. V was pared by 3 bases and J by 12 bases, with 11 bases between. The chain's CDR3 is CASSYGRGTFF. The CDR3 DNA is TGTGCCAGCAGTTATGGGAGGGGGACTTTCTTT.

This chain joins TRBV11-1 and TRBJ2-7; 8 nucleotides align to TRBD2. Germline V gives CDR1 SGHAT, CDR2 FQDESV (reference sequence). The CDR3 has 16 amino acids. Unmatched junction bases numbered 13, after V lost 5 bases and J lost 4 bases. CDR3 sequence reads: CASSASPGGPVYEQYF. In DNA, the CDR3 is TGTGCCAGCAGCGCGTCCCCGGGAGGGCCGGTATACGAGCAGTACTTC. Filled out from reference TRBV11-1 and TRBJ2-7, the complete variable domain reads EAEVAQSPRYKITEKSQAVAFWCDPISGHATLYWYRQILGQGPELLVQFQDESVVDDSQLPKDRFSAERLKGVDSTLKIQPAELGDSAMYLCASSASPGGPVYEQYFGPGTRLTVT.

About this clone: At one boundary the junction diverges from the germline segment, which might be a read error. Other nucleotide sequences from this sample produce the same CDR3. This chain uses TRBV7-2 with TRBJ2-2; 7 bases agree with TRBD1. Germline loops: CDR1 SGHTA, CDR2 FQGNSA. The CDR3 is made up of 16 amino acids. The CDR3 loop reads CASSLGHRTGTGELFF. DNA for the CDR3: TGTGCCAGCAGCTTAGGACACCGGACAGGCACCGGAGAGCTGTTTTTT.

The V and J genes are TRBV6-4 and TRBJ2-2, with 10 positions matching TRBD2. V lost 7 bases and J lost 0; bases outside the gene matches: 5. Germline V gene data show CDR1 as MRHNA and CDR2 as SNTAGT. CDR3 length equals 16 residues. In DNA form, the CDR3 reads TGTGCCAGCAAAACGACTAGCGGGTCGAACACCGGGGAGCTGTTTTTT. It translates to CASKTTSGSNTGELFF.

The chain carries TRBV6-2 or TRBV6-3 and TRBJ1-6; the D is unclear. The V end lost 4 bases, the J end lost 5 bases, and 15 bases lay between the germline ends. The CDR3 spans 16 residues. Germline V gene data show CDR1 as MNHEY and CDR2 as SVGEGT. The CDR3 region is CASSFLNGIDNSPLHF. In nucleotides, the CDR3 is TGTGCCAGCAGTTTCCTAAACGGGATAGATAATTCACCCCTCCACTTT.

J is TRBJ2-5 and V is TRBV4-2; TRBD2 aligns across 8 bases. Per the germline V gene, CDR1 is LGHNA and CDR2 is YNFKEQ. J was trimmed by 7 bases and V by 4 bases; bases with no gene match: 17. The CDR3 is made up of 17 amino acids. The CDR3 loop reads CASSPGGAGLPSGTQYF. The CDR3 DNA sequence: TGTGCCAGCAGCCCCGGGGGGGCCGGGCTTCCCTCAGGGACCCAGTACTTC.

The V and J genes are TRBV7-2 and TRBJ2-5; D call uncertain. This CDR3 has 14 amino acids. Germline V lookup: CDR1 SGHTA, CDR2 FQGNSA. V was trimmed by 5 bases and J by 0 bases, leaving 10 bases between them. CDR3 protein: CASSPALNQETQYF. As DNA, the CDR3 is TGTGCCAGCAGCCCCGCGCTGAACCAAGAGACCCAGTACTTC. Based on the CDR3 plus reference TRBV7-2 and TRBJ2-5, the full variable domain is GAGVSQSPSNKVTEKGKDVELRCDPISGHTALYWYRQSLGQGLEFLIYFQGNSAPDKSGLPSDRFSAERTGGSVSTLTIQRTQQEDSAVYLCASSPALNQETQYFGPGTRLLVL.